These 24 T cell receptor beta chains originate from one sample sequenced in a study of siplizumab effects on memory and regulatory T cells. Repertoires were generated with immunoSEQ multiplex PCR, while TCRdb's copy carries only in-frame clones and drops some. The top ten hold over 0.15% of the sample, which has some 120,000 clones, over 85% seen once. Sequencing input: non-Treg CD4+ T cells sorted from blood. The receptors originated from a human donor in good health.

The chain couples TRBV5-5 to TRBJ1-3; D is perhaps TRBD1 (5 bases). The germline CDR1 and CDR2 sequences are SGHKS and YYEKEE (reference sequence). V lost 4 bases to trimming and J lost 0 bases, with 14 bases between them. The CDR3 is made up of 16 amino acids. CDR3 residues: CASSPQGRASGNTIYF. The DNA of the CDR3 is TGTGCCAGCAGCCCTCAGGGTCGAGCCTCTGGAAACACCATATATTTT.

The chain employs TRBV4-1 and TRBJ1-1; the match to TRBD1 covers 9 bases. Germline CDR1 is MGHRA and CDR2 is YSYEKL. The CDR3 totals 15 residues. With 4 bases clipped from V and 6 bases from J, the junction kept 9 bases outside the gene matches. This CDR3 is CASSPLPTGGAEAFF. The DNA for the CDR3 is TGCGCCAGCAGCCCACTCCCCACAGGGGGCGCTGAAGCTTTCTTT.

The V call is TRBV10-3, the J call TRBJ1-1; 7 bases are a match to TRBD1. CDR3 size: 15 residues. V was pared by 0 bases and J by 5 bases, with 6 bases of the junction left unmatched. The germline V gene has CDR1 ENHRY and CDR2 SYGVKD. CDR3 sequence (DNA): TGTGCCATCAGTGAGTCAAAGGGGGCTGGGACTGAAGCTTTCTTT. Residues: CAISESKGAGTEAFF.

The genes are TRBV7-2 and TRBJ2-5; 15 bases are shared with TRBD2. The CDR3 has 15 amino acids. CDR1 SGHTA and CDR2 FQGNSA come from the germline V gene. The V gene end was trimmed by 4 bases and the J gene end by 5 bases; junction bases not matched to a gene: 2. CDR3 bases: TGTGCCAGCAGCTCAGGACTAGCGGGGGGGGAGACCCAGTACTTC. Protein sequence: CASSSGLAGGETQYF.

The chain is built from TRBV7-7 and TRBJ2-1; a possible D gene is TRBD1 (5 bases). Trimming left V 3 bases short and J 11 bases short, with 17 bases between. The CDR3 length is 14 residues. Per germline, CDR1 SSHAT and CDR2 FNYEAQ (reference sequence). The CDR3 DNA follows: TGTGCCAGCAGCTTGTCTCGTCAGGGCGCCAAGCAGTTCTTC. It codes for CASSLSRQGAKQFF.

This chain links TRBV2 with TRBJ1-6; D is ambiguous. The CDR3 contains 13 residues. Trimming took 1 base from V and 6 from J, leaving 4 bases between them. Germline assignment: CDR1 SNHLY and CDR2 FYNNEI. As DNA, the CDR3 is TGTGCCAGCAGTGAAGGGGGTAATTCACCCCTCCACTTT. This codes for CASSEGGNSPLHF. The complete variable domain, with remaining parts taken from reference TRBV2 and TRBJ1-6, reads EPEVTQTPSHQVTQMGQEVILRCVPISNHLYFYWYRQILGQKVEFLVSFYNNEISEKSEIFDDQFSVERPDGSNFTLKIRSTKLEDSAMYFCASSEGGNSPLHFGNGTRLTVT.

The chain uses TRBV28 and TRBJ1-1, with D possibly matching TRBD1 (6 bases). The germline gives CDR1 MDHEN, CDR2 SYDVKM. V lost 2 bases, J lost 6 bases, and 10 bases lay in between. This CDR3 spans 13 amino acids. In DNA form, the CDR3 reads TGTGCCAGCAGTTTAACAGGGAAGCCTGAAGCTTTCTTT. It encodes CASSLTGKPEAFF.

The chain employs TRBV4-1 and TRBJ2-3; 9 positions match TRBD2. Germline assignment: CDR1 MGHRA and CDR2 YSYEKL. This CDR3 region has 19 residues. V dropped 0 bases and J dropped 1; count of bases not matched to a gene: 11. The CDR3 region has the DNA TGCGCCAGCAGCCAAGATCAATTCCGGGCTAGCGGGGGCACAGATACGCAGTATTTT. Translation: CASSQDQFRASGGTDTQYF.

The chain uses TRBV29-1 and TRBJ1-1; D uncertain. The V gene's germline CDR1 is SQVTM and CDR2 ANQGSEA. The germline V and J ends were trimmed by 4 bases and 0 bases, with 12 bases remaining between them. The CDR3 runs to 14 residues. The CDR3 loop reads CSVVLGNMNTEAFF. The CDR3 nucleotides are TGCAGCGTTGTTTTGGGAAACATGAACACTGAAGCTTTCTTT.

The chain is built from TRBV5-1 and TRBJ2-3; 7 bases are shared with TRBD1. Germline CDR1 SGHRS, CDR2 YFSETQ. The CDR3 totals 16 residues. Unmatched junction bases numbered 5, after V lost 0 bases and J lost 1 base. In DNA, the CDR3 is TGCGCCAGCAGCTTGGCGACAGGGATAGGCACAGATACGCAGTATTTT. It is translated as CASSLATGIGTDTQYF.

This chain links TRBV29-1 with TRBJ2-6; D gene uncertain. The CDR3 extends over 16 amino acids. The V gene's germline CDR1 is SQVTM and CDR2 ANQGSEA. Trimming shortened V by 5 bases and J by 0 bases, and 14 bases separated the two germline ends. CDR3 in amino acids: CSVFAGSPSGANVLTF. In nucleotides, the CDR3 is TGCAGCGTTTTTGCCGGGTCCCCCTCTGGGGCCAACGTCCTGACTTTC.

The chain joins TRBV4-1 to TRBJ2-3; 9 bases fit TRBD2. Germline V lookup: CDR1 MGHRA, CDR2 YSYEKL. V lost 3 bases and J lost 2; bases outside the gene matches: 9. The CDR3 totals 17 residues. CDR3 in DNA: TGCGCCAGCAGCCAGGGGGAGCGGGGGGAGTCCACAGATACGCAGTATTTT. This gives the protein CASSQGERGESTDTQYF.

This chain uses TRBV6-6 with TRBJ1-3, with unresolved D. Trimming removed 7 bases at V and 1 base at J, with 14 bases between. Germline V lookup: CDR1 MNHNY, CDR2 SVGAGI (reference sequence). This CDR3 spans 15 amino acids. The CDR3 DNA sequence: TGTGCCAGCACCCCAGGACTTTTTTCTGGAAACACCATATATTTT. It codes for CASTPGLFSGNTIYF.

V gene TRBV7-2 combines with J gene TRBJ2-1, with 9 positions matching TRBD2. The V gene end was trimmed by 2 bases and the J gene end by 2 bases; junction bases not matched to a gene: 1. This CDR3 contains 15 residues. Germline-derived CDR1 and CDR2 are SGHTA and FQGNSA. The CDR3 DNA is TGTGCCAGCAGCTTACTAGCGGGGACCTACAATGAGCAGTTCTTC. It specifies CASSLLAGTYNEQFF.

This clone was picked up a small number of times. Other DNA sequences from this sample encode an identical CDR3 as well. The chain joins TRBV2 to TRBJ1-1; D is undetermined. The length of the CDR3 is 14 residues. Trimming left V 6 bases short and J 1 base short, with 12 bases between. Looked up from germline, CDR1 is SNHLY and CDR2 is FYNNEI. CDR3 in DNA: TGTGCCAGCAGCCGCCCTGGGTGGAACACTGAAGCTTTCTTT. This translates into CASSRPGWNTEAFF. Looking up the rest from reference TRBV2 and TRBJ1-1 gives the full variable domain: EPEVTQTPSHQVTQMGQEVILRCVPISNHLYFYWYRQILGQKVEFLVSFYNNEISEKSEIFDDQFSVERPDGSNFTLKIRSTKLEDSAMYFCASSRPGWNTEAFFGQGTRLTVV.

This clone turned up a few times. This sequence joins TRBV21-1 and TRBJ1-2. TRBV21-1 is given as a pseudogene. This CDR3 region has 12 residues. The CDR3 reads CASSRPPGGYTF. CDR3 DNA: TGTGCCAGCAGCAGGCCTCCGGGTGGCTACACCTTC.

The gene calls are TRBV2 and TRBJ2-2; 8 bases agree with TRBD2. CDR1 SNHLY and CDR2 FYNNEI come from the germline V gene. The CDR3 totals 18 residues. V was pared by 7 bases and J by 0 bases, with 13 bases of the junction left unmatched. DNA of the CDR3: TGTGCCAGCACTTTCCGTCGGGTAGCGGGGACGAACACCGGGGAGCTGTTTTTT. It encodes CASTFRRVAGTNTGELFF.

The genes are TRBV28 and TRBJ2-3, with 8 bases matching TRBD2. CDR1 is MDHEN, CDR2 SYDVKM, per germline. The CDR3 contains 17 residues. After removal of 7 bases from V and 3 bases from J, the junction contained 15 bases not matched to a gene. DNA of the CDR3: TGTGCCAGCACTCTGTTGACGGGGACTAGAAGGACAGATACGCAGTATTTT. It specifies CASTLLTGTRRTDTQYF.

CDR3 nucleotides: TGTGCCAGCTCACCGGCTGTGGGGGAGCTGTTTTTT. This encodes CASSPAVGELFF. The chain couples TRBV18 to TRBJ2-2; D gene unclear. The V end lost 3 bases, the J end lost 8 bases, and 7 bases lay between the germline ends. The CDR3 runs 12 residues. Per the germline V gene, CDR1 is KGHSH and CDR2 is LQKENI.

This chain uses TRBV5-1 with TRBJ2-3, with D hard to call. Germline V CDR1 and CDR2: SGHRS, YFSETQ. V lost 4 bases to trimming and J lost 0 bases, with 12 bases between them. This CDR3 has 15 amino acids. CDR3 sequence (DNA): TGCGCCAGCAGCCCCAAGGGTCTTAGCACAGATACGCAGTATTTT. Encoded protein: CASSPKGLSTDTQYF.

The rearrangement joins TRBV11-2 to TRBJ2-3; D remains ambiguous. Trimming stripped 2 bases from V and 4 bases from J, with 10 bases between. The CDR3 sequence is 14 residues long. Germline V lookup: CDR1 SGHAT, CDR2 FQNNGV. CDR3 in DNA: TGTGCCAGCAGCTTACAACTCTCCCCAGATACGCAGTATTTT. This codes for CASSLQLSPDTQYF.

The chain carries TRBV11-3 and TRBJ2-1; 8 bases agree with TRBD1. CDR1 and CDR2 from the germline V gene are SGHNT and YENEEA. The CDR3 is made up of 15 amino acids. V was clipped by 4 bases and J by 3 bases; unmatched bases: 5. The CDR3 region is CASSSYRGNYNEQFF. Here the CDR3 DNA reads TGTGCCAGCAGCTCCTACAGGGGGAACTACAATGAGCAGTTCTTC.

This clone was seen a single time. The chain recombines TRBV10-3 with TRBJ1-5, with a tentative D call TRBD1 (5 bases). Germline values: CDR1 ENHRY, CDR2 SYGVKD. The CDR3 runs 13 residues. Trimming pared 8 bases from V and 4 bases from J, leaving 12 bases between. The CDR3 is CAIQAGFNQPQHF. The CDR3 nucleotides are TGTGCCATCCAGGCAGGGTTTAATCAGCCCCAGCATTTT.

The V gene is TRBV6-6, the J gene TRBJ2-7; D is tentatively TRBD1 or TRBD2 (5 bases each). The CDR3 is made up of 14 amino acids. V was pared by 4 bases and J by 5 bases, with 15 bases between. Germline-derived CDR1 and CDR2 are MNHNY and SVGAGI (reference sequence). The CDR3 coding sequence is TGTGCCAGCAGTTCCGGGACGGTGAAGCACGAGCAGTACTTC. As protein: CASSSGTVKHEQYF.